The present T cell receptor (beta chain) was sequenced within a study of T cell repertoires and HLA-DP antigens. As concerns this clone: Antigen unknown.

Assay used: immunoSEQ multiplex PCR; TCRdb lists only in-frame clones, some missing. The table lists 65,000 to 95,000 clones, around 80% of them singletons. Whole-study findings and limits: Total CD4+ responders were stimulated by HeLa antigen-presenting cells.

The germline gives CDR1 SGHVS, CDR2 FQNEAQ. This CDR3 has 16 amino acids. V lost 5 bases and J 1 base, leaving 12 bases between the germline ends. The TCR comes from a man aged 60-69 years in good health and CMV-seronegative. This chain joins TRBV7-8 and TRBJ2-6; either TRBD1 or TRBD2 may supply D (5 bases each). The sequenced sample was CD4+ T cells from PBMCs. CDR3 protein: CASSVRGWSGANVLTF. The DNA for the CDR3 is TGTGCCAGCAGCGTGAGGGGTTGGTCTGGGGCCAACGTCCTGACTTTC.